This TCR beta chain derives from a study of cytomegalovirus exposure and HLA in healthy donors. Findings and caveats of the study: Presence/absence analyses assumed roughly uniform sequencing depth across donors.

The PCR employed 60 Vbeta primers together with 13 Jbeta primers. TCRdb's table, derived via immunoSEQ multiplex PCR, lists solely in-frame clones and lacks some. The data hold roughly 160,000 clones, with about four fifths observed a single time. On this clone: Antigen: not known.

This CDR3 is 15 amino acids long. Germline V gives CDR1 MNHEY, CDR2 SMNVEV (reference sequence). V lost 5 bases to trimming and J lost 0 bases; unmatched junction nucleotides: 3. This clonotype was obtained from a male donor in good health and CMV-seropositive. The chain recombines TRBV27 with TRBJ1-3; 8 nucleotides match TRBD1. Source material: PBMCs. CDR3 DNA sequence: TGTGCCAGCAGTCCACAGGGGGACTCTGGAAACACCATATATTTT. This sequence encodes CASSPQGDSGNTIYF.